Detailed here is one T cell receptor beta chain. Its specificity is unknown. A junction end diverges from the germline sequence, so it may reflect a read error. This sample is drawn from a study of T cell clonotyping in hematopoietic cell transplantation. Study-level findings and limits: Graft donor and pretransplant recipient Inverse Simpson Index values predicted broader posttransplant TCR diversity.

Blood collection times were about day -28 and days 30, 100, 180 posttransplant. Assay used: immunoSEQ multiplex PCR; TCRdb lists only in-frame clones, some missing. The table shows some 10,000 clones, with nearly 90% occurring only once. In germline, CDR1 is SGHNT, CDR2 YENEEA. This CDR3 comprises 18 residues. The material sequenced was PBMCs, taken 100 days after allogeneic stem cell transplant. The V gene is TRBV11-3, the J gene TRBJ2-1; 7 bases line up with TRBD1. The clonotype comes from an older female patient who had an allogeneic stem cell transplant from an unrelated donor, so the T cells may come from the graft donor. Some clones in this sample may be carry-over from other donors' samples. The chain's CDR3 is CASSLERGGQSSYNEQFF. DNA for the CDR3: TGTGCCAGCAGCCTAGAGAGAGGGGGCCAAAGCTCCTACAATGAGCAGTTCTTC.